This TCR beta chain was recovered during a study of T-cell reconstitution after alpha-beta-depleted transplantation in children. Points from the study as a whole: One year after transplant, T-cell counts and diversity came mostly from newly produced T cells. Reportedly, roughly two months post-transplant, alpha-beta T cells arose from several hundred expanded graft clones.

The TCRbeta library incorporated unique molecular identifiers. MiXCR, run by TCRdb on the PCR reads, gives a single entry per CDR3 protein. The sample has 250,000 to 300,000 distinct CDR3 sequences; just over 7.5% are singletons. This clonotype was seen ten or more times. Its target is unknown. CDR3 length: 15 residues. Germline V gene data show CDR1 as DFQATT and CDR2 as SNEGSKA (reference sequence). V lost 1 base to trimming and J lost 7 bases, with 17 bases between them. The TCR originated in a female patient aged 2-15 years who had a stem cell transplant for Fanconi anemia, so the T cells may come from the graft donor. This specimen consisted of peripheral blood, obtained 360 days after TCRalphabeta/CD19-depleted stem cell transplant. The chain couples TRBV20-1 to TRBJ2-1; TRBD1 or TRBD2 may be the D gene (6 bases each). CDR3 sequence reads: CSARVGEGGRNEQFF. The CDR3 DNA is TGCAGTGCTAGAGTGGGTGAGGGGGGCCGGAATGAGCAGTTCTTC.